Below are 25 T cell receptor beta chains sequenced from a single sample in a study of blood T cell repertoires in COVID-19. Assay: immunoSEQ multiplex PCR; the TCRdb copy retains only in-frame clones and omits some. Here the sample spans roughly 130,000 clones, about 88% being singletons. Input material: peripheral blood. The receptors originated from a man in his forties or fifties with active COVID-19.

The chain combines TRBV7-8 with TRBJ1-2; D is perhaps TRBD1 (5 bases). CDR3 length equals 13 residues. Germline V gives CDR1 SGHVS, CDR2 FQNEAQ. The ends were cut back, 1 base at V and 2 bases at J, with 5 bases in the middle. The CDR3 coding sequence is TGTGCCAGCAGCTTAGGGACAAACTATGGCTACACCTTC. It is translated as CASSLGTNYGYTF.

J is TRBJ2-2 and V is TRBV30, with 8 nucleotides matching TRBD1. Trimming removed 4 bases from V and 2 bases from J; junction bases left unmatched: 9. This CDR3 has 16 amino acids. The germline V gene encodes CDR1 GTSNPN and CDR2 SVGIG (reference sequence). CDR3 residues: CAWTQPGQGNTGELFF. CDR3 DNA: TGTGCCTGGACCCAACCAGGACAGGGTAACACCGGGGAGCTGTTTTTT.

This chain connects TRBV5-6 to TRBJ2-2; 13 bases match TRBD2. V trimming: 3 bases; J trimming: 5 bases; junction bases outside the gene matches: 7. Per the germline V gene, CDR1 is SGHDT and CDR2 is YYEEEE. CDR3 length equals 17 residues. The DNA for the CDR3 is TGTGCCAGCAGCTCAGGACTAGCGGGAGTGTATACCGGGGAGCTGTTTTTT. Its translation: CASSSGLAGVYTGELFF.

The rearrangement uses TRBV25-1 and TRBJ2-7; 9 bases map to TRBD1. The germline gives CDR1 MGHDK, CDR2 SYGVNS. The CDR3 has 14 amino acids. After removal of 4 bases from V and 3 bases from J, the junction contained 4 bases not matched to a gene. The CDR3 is CASSGGQGSYEQYF. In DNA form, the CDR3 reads TGTGCCAGCAGTGGCGGACAGGGGAGCTACGAGCAGTACTTC.

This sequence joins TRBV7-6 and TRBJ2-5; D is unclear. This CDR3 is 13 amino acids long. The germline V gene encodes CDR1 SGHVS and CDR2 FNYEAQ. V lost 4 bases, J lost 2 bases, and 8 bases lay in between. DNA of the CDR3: TGTGCCAGCAGCTCCTACAGACAAGAGACCCAGTACTTC. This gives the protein CASSSYRQETQYF.

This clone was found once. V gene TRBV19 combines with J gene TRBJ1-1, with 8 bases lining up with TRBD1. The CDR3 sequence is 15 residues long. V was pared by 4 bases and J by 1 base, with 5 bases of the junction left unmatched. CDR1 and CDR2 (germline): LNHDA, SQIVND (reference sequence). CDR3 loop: CASSTWTGKNTEAFF. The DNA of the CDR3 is TGTGCCAGTAGTACATGGACAGGGAAGAACACTGAAGCTTTCTTT. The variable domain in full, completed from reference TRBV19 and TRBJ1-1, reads DGGITQSPKYLFRKEGQNVTLSCEQNLNHDAMYWYRQDPGQGLRLIYYSQIVNDFQKGDIAEGYSVSREKKESFPLTVTSAQKNPTAFYLCASSTWTGKNTEAFFGQGTRLTVV.

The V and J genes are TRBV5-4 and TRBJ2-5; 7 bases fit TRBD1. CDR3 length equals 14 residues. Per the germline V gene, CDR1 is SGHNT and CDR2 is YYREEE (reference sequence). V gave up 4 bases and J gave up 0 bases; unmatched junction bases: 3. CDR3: CASSKDRYQETQYF. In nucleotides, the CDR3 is TGTGCCAGCAGCAAGGACAGGTACCAAGAGACCCAGTACTTC.

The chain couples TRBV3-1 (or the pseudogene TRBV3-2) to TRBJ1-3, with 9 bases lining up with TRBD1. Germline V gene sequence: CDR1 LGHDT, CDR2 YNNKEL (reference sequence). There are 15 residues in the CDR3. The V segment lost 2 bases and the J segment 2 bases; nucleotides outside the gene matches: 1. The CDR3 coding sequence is TGTGCCAGCAGCCAACGACAGGGGGCTGGAAACACCATATATTTT. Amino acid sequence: CASSQRQGAGNTIYF.

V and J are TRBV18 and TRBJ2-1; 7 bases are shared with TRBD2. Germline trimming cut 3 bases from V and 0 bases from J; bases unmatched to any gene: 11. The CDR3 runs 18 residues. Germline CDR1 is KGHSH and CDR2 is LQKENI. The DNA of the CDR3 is TGTGCCAGCTCACCCGCGTGGCTAGCGGAGAACTCCTACAATGAGCAGTTCTTC. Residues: CASSPAWLAENSYNEQFF. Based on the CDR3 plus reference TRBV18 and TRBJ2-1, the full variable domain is NAGVMQNPRHLVRRRGQEARLRCSPMKGHSHVYWYRQLPEEGLKFMVYLQKENIIDESGMPKERFSAEFPKEGPSILRIQQVVRGDSAAYFCASSPAWLAENSYNEQFFGPGTRLTVL.

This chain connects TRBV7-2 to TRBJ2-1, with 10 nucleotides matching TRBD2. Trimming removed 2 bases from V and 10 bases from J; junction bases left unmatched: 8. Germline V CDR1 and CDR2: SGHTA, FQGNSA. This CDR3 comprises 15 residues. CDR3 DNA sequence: TGTGCCAGCAGCTTAACCAGGCTAGCGGGAGAAGAGCAGTTCTTC. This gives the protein CASSLTRLAGEEQFF.

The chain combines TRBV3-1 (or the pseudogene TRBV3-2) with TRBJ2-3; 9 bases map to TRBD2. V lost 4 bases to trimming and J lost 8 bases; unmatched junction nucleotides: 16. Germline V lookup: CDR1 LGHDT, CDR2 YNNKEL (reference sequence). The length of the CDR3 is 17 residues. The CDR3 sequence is CASSPRHERGARGTQYF. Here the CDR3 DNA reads TGTGCCAGCAGCCCCCGCCACGAGCGGGGGGCCCGAGGTACGCAGTATTTT.

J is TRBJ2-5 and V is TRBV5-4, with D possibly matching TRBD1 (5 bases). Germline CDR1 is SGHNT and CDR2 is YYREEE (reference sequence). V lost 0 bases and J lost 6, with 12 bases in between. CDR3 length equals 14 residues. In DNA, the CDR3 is TGTGCCAGCAGCTTGGAAGGCAGGGTGAAGACCCAGTACTTC. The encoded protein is CASSLEGRVKTQYF.

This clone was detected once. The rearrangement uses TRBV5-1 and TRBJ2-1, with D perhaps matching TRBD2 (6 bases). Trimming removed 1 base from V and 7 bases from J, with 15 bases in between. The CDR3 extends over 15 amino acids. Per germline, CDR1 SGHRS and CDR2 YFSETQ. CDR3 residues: CASSLLATLENEQFF. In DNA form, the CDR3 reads TGCGCCAGCAGCTTGCTAGCGACCCTGGAGAATGAGCAGTTCTTC. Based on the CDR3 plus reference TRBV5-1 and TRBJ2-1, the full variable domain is KAGVTQTPRYLIKTRGQQVTLSCSPISGHRSVSWYQQTPGQGLQFLFEYFSETQRNKGNFPGRFSGRQFSNSRSEMNVSTLELGDSALYLCASSLLATLENEQFFGPGTRLTVL.

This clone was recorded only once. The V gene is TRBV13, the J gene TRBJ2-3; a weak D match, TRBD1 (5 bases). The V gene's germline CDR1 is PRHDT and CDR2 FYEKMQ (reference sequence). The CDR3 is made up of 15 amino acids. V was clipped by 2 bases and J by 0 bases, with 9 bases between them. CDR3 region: CASSLRQTSTDTQYF. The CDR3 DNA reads TGTGCCAGCAGCTTACGACAGACTAGCACAGATACGCAGTATTTT.

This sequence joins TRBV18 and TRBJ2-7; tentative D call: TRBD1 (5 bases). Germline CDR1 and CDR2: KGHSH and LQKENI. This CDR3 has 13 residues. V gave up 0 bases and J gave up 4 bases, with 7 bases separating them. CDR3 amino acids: CASSPPKGYEQYF. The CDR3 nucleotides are TGTGCCAGCTCACCACCGAAGGGGTACGAGCAGTACTTC.

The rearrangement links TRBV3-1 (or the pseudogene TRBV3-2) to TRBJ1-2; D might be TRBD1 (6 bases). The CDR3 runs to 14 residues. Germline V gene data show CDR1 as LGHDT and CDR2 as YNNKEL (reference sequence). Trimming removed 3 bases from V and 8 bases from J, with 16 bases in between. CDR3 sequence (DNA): TGTGCCAGCAGCCACTTGGACAGACCGCAGGGCTACACCTTC. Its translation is CASSHLDRPQGYTF.

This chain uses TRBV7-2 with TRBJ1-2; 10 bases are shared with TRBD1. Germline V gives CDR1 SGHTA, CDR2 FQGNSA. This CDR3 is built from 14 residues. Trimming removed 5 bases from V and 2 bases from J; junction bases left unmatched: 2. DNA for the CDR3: TGTGCCAGCAGCCGGGACAGGGGAAACTATGGCTACACCTTC. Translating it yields CASSRDRGNYGYTF.

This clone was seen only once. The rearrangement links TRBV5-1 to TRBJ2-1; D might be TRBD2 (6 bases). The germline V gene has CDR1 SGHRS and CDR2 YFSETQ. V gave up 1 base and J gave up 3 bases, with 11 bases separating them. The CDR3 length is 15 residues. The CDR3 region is CASSLSGGNYNEQFF. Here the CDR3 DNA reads TGCGCCAGCAGCTTGTCCGGCGGGAACTACAATGAGCAGTTCTTC.

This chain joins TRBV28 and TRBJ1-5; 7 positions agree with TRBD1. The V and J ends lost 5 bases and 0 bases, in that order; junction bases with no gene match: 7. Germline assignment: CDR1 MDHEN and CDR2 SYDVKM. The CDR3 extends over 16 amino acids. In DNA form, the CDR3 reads TGTGCCAGCAGTCCCGTGAAGGGGGCTAGCAATCAGCCCCAGCATTTT. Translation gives CASSPVKGASNQPQHF.

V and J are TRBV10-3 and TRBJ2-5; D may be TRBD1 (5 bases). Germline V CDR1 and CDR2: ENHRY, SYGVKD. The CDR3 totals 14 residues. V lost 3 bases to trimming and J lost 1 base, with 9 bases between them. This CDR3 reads CAISEAGIQETQYF. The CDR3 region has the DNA TGTGCCATCAGTGAAGCAGGGATCCAAGAGACCCAGTACTTC.

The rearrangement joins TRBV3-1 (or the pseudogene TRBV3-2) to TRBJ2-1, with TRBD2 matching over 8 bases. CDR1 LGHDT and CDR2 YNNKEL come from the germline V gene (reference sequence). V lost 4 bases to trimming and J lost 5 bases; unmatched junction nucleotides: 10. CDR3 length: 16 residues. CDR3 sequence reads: CASSPGFGGAHNEQFF. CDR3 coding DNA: TGTGCCAGCAGCCCCGGGTTCGGGGGGGCCCACAATGAGCAGTTCTTC.

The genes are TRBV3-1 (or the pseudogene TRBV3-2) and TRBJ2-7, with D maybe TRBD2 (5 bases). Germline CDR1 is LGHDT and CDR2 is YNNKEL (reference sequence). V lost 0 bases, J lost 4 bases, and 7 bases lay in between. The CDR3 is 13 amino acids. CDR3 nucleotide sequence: TGTGCCAGCAGCCAAGATCCGGGGTACGAGCAGTACGTC. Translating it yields CASSQDPGYEQYV.

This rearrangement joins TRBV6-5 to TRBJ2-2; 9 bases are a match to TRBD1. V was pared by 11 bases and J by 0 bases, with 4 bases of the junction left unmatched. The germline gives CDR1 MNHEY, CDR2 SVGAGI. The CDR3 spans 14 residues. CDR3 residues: CAGRDRANTGELFF. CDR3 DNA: TGTGCCGGCCGGGACAGGGCGAACACCGGGGAGCTGTTTTTT.

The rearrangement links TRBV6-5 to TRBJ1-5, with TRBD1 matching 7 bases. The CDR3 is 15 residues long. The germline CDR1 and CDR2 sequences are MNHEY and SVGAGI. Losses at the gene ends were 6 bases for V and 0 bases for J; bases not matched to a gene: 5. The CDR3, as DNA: TGTGCCAGCAGCAGAAACAGGGGTAGCAATCAGCCCCAGCATTTT. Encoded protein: CASSRNRGSNQPQHF.

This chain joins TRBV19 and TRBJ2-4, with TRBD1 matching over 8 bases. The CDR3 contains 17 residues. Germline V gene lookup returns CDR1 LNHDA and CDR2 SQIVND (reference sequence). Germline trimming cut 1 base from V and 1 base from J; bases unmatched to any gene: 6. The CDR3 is CASSIGPGQVAKNIQYF. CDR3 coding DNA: TGTGCCAGTAGTATAGGACCGGGACAGGTGGCCAAAAACATTCAGTACTTC.